This T cell receptor (beta chain) was retrieved from a study of identical twins (dated by TCRdb to 2015 to 2016). The study in broad terms: To test whether fetal clonotypes persist, the study used deep sequencing on TCR alpha and beta repertoires from monozygotic twins, unrelated adults of various ages, and cord blood. To rule out contamination, the twin experiments were replicated at different times with different library preparation protocols.

Receptor amplification or capture employed 5' RACE. Data came from an Illumina HiSeq 2000. Template switching introduced a universal primer binding site; the final cDNA contained a unique molecular identifier, enabling accurate counting of TCR cDNA molecules. Specific primers in the conserved constant-segment region were used to synthesize first-strand cDNA for the TCR alpha and beta chains. Each cDNA library was double barcoded, with a SMART-Mk sample barcode plus Illumina barcodes, to control for contamination. Two successive PCR steps introduced TruSeq adapter sequences along with Illumina sample barcodes. The Illumina HiSeq platform was used with custom primers to sequence TCR alpha and beta cDNA libraries. The authors' pipeline ran thus. MiGEC processed the raw reads to extract unique molecular identifiers, while MiXCR was used to determine the CDR3 positions. Recombination models were inferred per individual with the repgenHMM and IGoR tools using an EM algorithm. Shared clonotype analysis was performed with the tcR package in R, normalizing sharing by the product of cloneset sizes. To study raw recombination free of thymic and clonal selection effects, out-of-frame nonproductive sequences were analyzed. TCRdb reanalyzed the raw reads on its own, using fastp at Q25 for trimming and MiXCR for clone calling, and kept in-frame beta chains. When rows share a CDR3 protein, they turn into one entry using the most common DNA and genes. Clone size and V and J calls follow TCRdb, not the original study. In all, the sample holds 1,800,000 or so distinct CDR3 sequences, and less than 40% of those were seen once. Jointly, the top ten make up about 0.27% of the sample.

On this clonotype: The target of this receptor is not known. The sample holds no much larger clone one base away, and base qualities are not on file.

Every donor was a healthy Caucasian. Overall results and qualifications from the work: Zero-insertion analyses could be partly confounded by invariant T cells such as MAIT and iNKT, though diverse VJ usage argued against such confounding for most clonotypes. Fewer insertions were carried by abundant cord blood beta clonotypes; a weaker similar trend was observed in young adult naive repertoires, while no such trend was observed in memory repertoires. In monozygotic twins, out-of-frame TCR alpha sharing was systematically underestimated by recombination models, although the models agreed with sharing between unrelated individuals. Because the same donors could not be followed over many years, the conclusions relied on cross-sectional statistical analysis. Out-of-frame TCR alpha sequences shared between twins showed an excess of low generation-probability sequences compared with coincidental sharing between unrelated individuals. In beta out-of-frame sequences, excess twin sharing was weaker, because having fewer shared sequences lowered the signal-to-noise ratio.

Including cysteine and phenylalanine, the CDR3 has 14 amino acids. Only the CDR3 portion is preserved as DNA: 42 bases, with reading frame beginning at the first base. As encoded in the germline V gene (reference sequence), CDR1 is SEHNR while CDR2 is FQNEAQ. V is pared back by 11 bases and J by 3 bases, with 17 bases lying between the germline termini. The material sequenced was cord blood. The V gene is TRBV7-9 and the J gene is TRBJ2-1; a tentative D call is TRBD2 (6 bases match). The clonotype comes from a newborn girl in good health. The nucleotide sequence reads as follows: TGTGCCGGCAAGGCCTGGGGGGACTACAATGAGCAGTTCTTC. Protein translation: CAGKAWGDYNEQFF. Extended through the reference TRBV7-9 and TRBJ2-1 proteins, this CDR3 yields the full variable domain: DTGVSQNPRHKITKRGQNVTFRCDPISEHNRLYWYRQTLGQGPEFLTYFQNEAQLEKSRLLSDRFSAERPKGSFSTLEIQRTEQGDSAMYLCAGKAWGDYNEQFFGPGTRLTVL.